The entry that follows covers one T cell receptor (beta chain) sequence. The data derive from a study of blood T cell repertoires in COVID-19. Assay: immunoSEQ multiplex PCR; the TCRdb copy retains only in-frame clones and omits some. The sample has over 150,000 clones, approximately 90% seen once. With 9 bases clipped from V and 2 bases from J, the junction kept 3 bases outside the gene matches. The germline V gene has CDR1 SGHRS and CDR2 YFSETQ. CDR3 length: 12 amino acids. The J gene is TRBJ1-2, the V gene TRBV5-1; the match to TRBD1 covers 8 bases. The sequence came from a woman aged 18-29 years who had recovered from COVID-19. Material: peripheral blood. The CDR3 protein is CATGGANYGYTF. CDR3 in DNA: TGCGCCACAGGGGGCGCGAACTATGGCTACACCTTC.